This T cell receptor beta chain was identified in a study of CD8+ T cells in alopecia areata. The study, taken as a whole, reports: Tissue-resident alphabeta T cells belonging to normal skin likewise get sequenced within scalp specimens.

A note on this clone: No antigen is known for it.

In each case, RNA was isolated and then reverse transcribed into cDNA as the sequencing template. TCRdb keeps only in-frame clones here, not all; method: immunoSEQ multiplex PCR. The sample lists a few hundred thousand clones, under 70% seen once, with more than 0.95% in the top ten. The CDR3 sequence is 16 residues long. Per the germline V gene, CDR1 is LGHNA and CDR2 is YSLEER. With V trimmed by 0 bases and J by 8 bases, 11 bases remained unmatched. The chain combines TRBV4-3 with TRBJ2-3; 7 bases align to TRBD1. The TCR originated in a human donor with alopecia areata. The source material was CD4+ T cells sorted from blood, sampled at week 0. In DNA form, the CDR3 reads TGCGCCAGCAGCCAAGATATGGGCACAGGGGCAGGTACGCAGTATTTT. Translating it yields CASSQDMGTGAGTQYF.